This entry features one TCR beta chain sequence. The data derive from a study of blood T cell repertoires in COVID-19. At the level of the study: PBMCs, B-cell-depleted T cells, or T cells were the source of the cDNA or gDNA that made up the material.

Donors were grouped by their self-reported clinical history. Recovered status applied to Cohort 3 donors who had two consecutive negative PCRs. It also applied to those with clearance or with symptom resolution. In the authors' workflow: Quantification of nucleated cells was approximated via reference gene primer amplification. Here immunoSEQ multiplex PCR was the method, and the copy in TCRdb shows in-frame clones only, minus some. V, J and clone size are taken as reported in that table, and D and trimming were inferred from the DNA itself. The sample holds some 160,000 clones, roughly 90% seen once. CDR3 length: 16 residues. Germline-derived CDR1 and CDR2 are LGHNA and YSLEER. V lost 7 bases, J lost 2 bases, and 13 bases stayed unmatched.

The chain couples TRBV4-3 to TRBJ1-1; the match to TRBD1 covers 7 bases. This clonotype was obtained from a woman aged 50 to 65 who had recovered from COVID-19. Sequenced input: PBMCs or T cells enriched from blood (not recorded which). The CDR3, as DNA: TGCGCCAGCACGACCGACTACAGGGGCCCAAACACTGAAGCTTTCTTT. This translates into CASTTDYRGPNTEAFF.